What follows is one T cell receptor beta chain and its context. Its target antigen remains unknown. One end of the junction varies from germline; a read error may be responsible. From the cysteine through the phenylalanine, the CDR3 covers 16 amino acids. The DNA shown is the 48-base CDR3, in frame from base 1. CDR1 and CDR2 are drawn from the germline V gene: MDHEN, SYDVKM. This sample is drawn from a study of cytomegalovirus exposure and HLA in healthy donors (dated by TCRdb to about 2017). Looking at the study overall: An earlier analysis of 587 of the donors reported approximately 280 Gb of sequence data and 95 million to 140 million unique TCR beta sequences obtained from about 200 million T cells. An early release that covered about 600 HLA-typed donors contained around 300 gigabases of sequencing data and tens of millions of unique TCR sequences. Among the roughly 400 genotyped donors, approximately 82% belonged to the genetic ancestry cluster associated with self-reported Caucasian donors. The study aimed to test whether cataloging public T cell receptors could reveal signatures of past pathogen exposure. Using immunosequencing, the study profiled T cell repertoires from about 620 subjects and related those repertoires to cytomegalovirus serostatus. Along with the 666-subject first cohort, a separate validation cohort of over 90 different subjects was used. To predict cytomegalovirus infection status, the study brought together high-throughput TCR immunosequencing, statistical association of individual TCRs with disease status, and machine learning. A later analysis re-analyzed previously published TCR beta repertoires from 600 to 850 donors and added high-resolution HLA genotyping to study TCR occurrence patterns. In the later analysis, no new phenotypic data were used to find candidate immune exposures; instead, reliance was placed on TCR beta sequences and their occurrence across donors. An earlier analysis of fewer than 750 of the donors used high-throughput TCR beta sequencing to judge whether each TCR beta V gene segment behaved as functional or pseudogenic. Donor age, sex, ethnicity and CMV serostatus were compiled together with the repertoire data. Genome-wide SNP genotypes for about 65% of the 666 donors were used in a later genetic analysis, which treated that subset as a discovery cohort. Every repertoire in the discovery cohort had been generated on one and the same sequencing platform. Both class I and class II loci were covered by HLA typing, at four-digit resolution. The number of donors typed differed by locus, with roughly 629-640 for A, B, C, DRB1 and DQB1, 522 for DQA1, approximately 580 for DPA1, and some 440 for DPB1. Because of strong linkage in the cohort, roughly five DR-DQ haplotypes were treated as single units for association and clustering. Among about 400 genotyped donors of the cohort, an average of around 250,000 unique TCR beta nucleotide sequences was sequenced per donor, of which approximately 18% were non-productive.

On the study overall, not on this receptor specifically: At a false discovery rate of 0.05, a later analysis linked about 17,000 TCR beta sequences to specific HLA alleles. About 17 rarely observed V segments, including chromosome 9 orphons, were excluded from the earlier analysis of a few hundred of the donors because counts were too low. A later analysis found that TCR association rates varied across HLA loci, with DRB1 alleles showing the most associated TCRs and HLA-C alleles the fewest. Some IMGT-functional V segments, including TRBV6-2 and TRBV6-3, could not be distinguished by the 87-base-pair reads and were therefore excluded. Most TCR sequences were seen in very few donors, while some public TCRs were found in many individuals. Presence/absence analyses assumed roughly uniform sequencing depth across donors, an assumption that may not hold. A further reported finding was that TCR beta sequences accurately predicted the HLA-A and HLA-B alleles for most subjects in the first cohort. V-gene and J-gene trimming of TCR beta chains was associated with a missense DCLRE1C variant in a later genetic analysis, and the association was replicated in an independent cohort. In a later genetic analysis, fewer N-insertions in productive TCRs were reported among donors in an Asian-associated ancestry cluster than the approximately 670-donor mean. It was suggested by the authors that the approach could potentially be generalized to other disease states and immunological phenotypes. A group of highly shared sequence variants was considered likely to be a technical artifact of the sequencing pipeline. In this cohort, only TCR beta chains were sequenced, and detectable features were limited by the absence of alpha or paired-chain data. In a later analysis, HLA-associated TCR beta chains were found to be more clonally expanded and to have lower generation probabilities than equally common non-associated chains. Because HLA typing was missing for some donors at each locus, association tests included only the typed subset. Immune exposure information for the cohort was limited to CMV serostatus. Cytomegalovirus status was reported to be diagnosed by the classifier with high specificity and sensitivity in both the original and validation cohorts. In vitro tests confirmed that a few of the cytomegalovirus-associated TCR beta chains recognize cytomegalovirus antigens. In an earlier analysis of 587 of the donors, most TCR beta V segments appeared in productive rearrangements about 87% or about 30% of the time, broadly matching IMGT annotations. Most CMV-associated TCR beta chains appeared to be HLA-restricted in a later analysis, and the HLA associations seemed to be driven largely by CMV exposure. The study listed 150 to 200 TCR beta chains as associated with cytomegalovirus. Strong co-occurrence of HLA alleles, especially DR and DQ, made assigning TCR associations to individual alleles difficult. Correlated functional status among segregating V segments might reflect linkage disequilibrium, but an unknown experimental factor could not be ruled out. According to a later analysis, parvovirus B19, influenza, CMV and Epstein-Barr virus appeared linked to several top co-occurrence clusters.

Libraries were prepared through the immunoSEQ multiplex PCR assay. The multiplex PCR relied on a mix of 60 forward primers for TCR Vbeta segments and 13 reverse primers for TCR Jbeta segments. A multiplex PCR assay on genomic DNA amplified the CDR3 region of rearranged TCR beta genes. The Illumina HiSeq System was used to sequence the amplified TCR beta libraries as 87-base-pair reads. In the original analysis: In a later analysis, some 80 million unique TCR beta chains were counted across the approximately 640 repertoires, and around 10 million of these chains were shared by at least two donors. Raw reads were error-corrected and collapsed into unique sequences by a nearest-neighbor algorithm in which closely related sequences were merged to remove PCR and sequencing errors. CDR3 sequences were aligned to IMGT reference sequences to assign V, D and J gene segments. For a sequence to be retained, a match of at least six nucleotides to both a V gene segment and a J gene segment was required. A rearrangement was called productive if the CDR3 had no stop codons and remained in frame with V and J, and every other rearrangement was called non-productive. Following IMGT convention, CDR3 was defined as the stretch from the second conserved V-encoded cysteine to the conserved J-encoded phenylalanine. The earlier analysis of about 590 of the donors excluded sequences that lacked an unambiguous match to a single V gene segment. An earlier analysis of over 450 of the donors classified V segments as functional when productive rearrangements were above 56.7% and as segregating when the standard deviation between donors was above 5%. A statistical classification framework was built for diagnosing cytomegalovirus status from the catalog of TCR beta chain sequences. In a later analysis, V and J genes were assigned by comparing TCR nucleotide sequences against IMGT/GENE-DB human TR gene sequences. The TCRdist pipeline was used in a later analysis to assign CDR3 sequences and most-parsimonious VDJ recombination scenarios. In a later analysis, each TCR beta chain was defined by its CDR3 amino acid sequence together with its V-gene family, and reads without a unique V-gene family were excluded. A later analysis removed several hundred highly shared, low-generation-probability nucleotide sequences to deal with suspected cross-contamination and a sequencing artifact. In a later analysis, a clonal expansion index was calculated for each public chain from normalized within-repertoire ranks of inferred template counts. In a later analysis, generation probabilities were computed with a VDJ recombination model fitted to out-of-frame rearrangements, and the resulting probabilities were checked against IGoR. A later analysis scored TCR-TCR, TCR-HLA and TCR-CMV co-occurrence with hypergeometric tests, applying a repertoire-size bias correction to TCR pairs. In a later analysis, false discovery rates were estimated by permuting HLA or CMV assignments 20 times. A later analysis grouped co-occurring TCRs with DBSCAN, adding TCRdist sequence similarity when clustering within HLA-allele-positive subsets. Repertoires with fewer than 30,000 or more than 120,000 public chains were left out of co-occurrence clustering, as were a few repertoires with anomalous nucleotide sharing. This immuneACCESS table, as held by TCRdb, lists in-frame sequences with V and J called but not all clones. Of the missing ones, under half trace to an unresolved V gene in checked studies; the others have no known cause. D and trimming were read from the DNA, whereas the V and J calls and clone size are those reported in that table. The sample has just over 65,000 clones on record, roughly 77% of them singletons. The ten largest clones add up to 6% to 7.5% of the sample.

The cohort comprised several hundred healthy bone marrow donors. All cohort members were sampled while nominally healthy, although unrecorded immune exposures were likely present. Of the 600 to 750 cohort members, 289 had a positive CMV serostatus and about 360 had a negative one, while no CMV serostatus was recorded for the donor. A peripheral blood sample was provided by each donor, and peripheral blood mononuclear cells were used for TCR beta sequencing. The Qiagen DNeasy Blood Extraction Kit was used to extract genomic DNA from the blood cell samples. What was sequenced was PBMCs. Recombination linked TRBV28 to TRBJ1-5; no D segment can be confidently identified. The sequence was obtained from a human donor in good health. CDR3 sequence: CASSAATGLFGQPRHF. The DNA sequence reads TGTGCCAGCAGCGCGGCAACGGGTTTATTTGGTCAGCCCCGGCATTTT.